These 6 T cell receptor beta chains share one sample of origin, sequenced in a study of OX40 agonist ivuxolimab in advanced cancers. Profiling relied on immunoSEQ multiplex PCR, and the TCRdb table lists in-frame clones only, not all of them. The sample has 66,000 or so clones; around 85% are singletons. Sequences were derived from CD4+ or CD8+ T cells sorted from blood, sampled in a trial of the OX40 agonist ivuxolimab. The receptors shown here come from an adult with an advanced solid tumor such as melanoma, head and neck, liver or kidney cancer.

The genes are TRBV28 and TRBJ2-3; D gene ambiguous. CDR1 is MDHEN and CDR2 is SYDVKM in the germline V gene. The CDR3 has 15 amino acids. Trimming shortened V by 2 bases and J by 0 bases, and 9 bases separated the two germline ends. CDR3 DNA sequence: TGTGCCAGCAGTTTACCCTGGGTTAGCACAGATACGCAGTATTTT. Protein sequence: CASSLPWVSTDTQYF. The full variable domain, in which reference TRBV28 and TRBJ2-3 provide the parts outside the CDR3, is DVKVTQSSRYLVKRTGEKVFLECVQDMDHENMFWYRQDPGLGLRLIYFSYDVKMKEKGDIPEGYSVSREKKERFSLILESASTNQTSMYLCASSLPWVSTDTQYFGPGTRLTVL.

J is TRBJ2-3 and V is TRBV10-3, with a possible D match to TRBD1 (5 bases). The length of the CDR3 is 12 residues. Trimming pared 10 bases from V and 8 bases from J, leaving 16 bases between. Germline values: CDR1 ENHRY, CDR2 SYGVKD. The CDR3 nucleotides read TGTGCCACCAAGACAGCTGAAGCTACGCAGTATTTT. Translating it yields CATKTAEATQYF.

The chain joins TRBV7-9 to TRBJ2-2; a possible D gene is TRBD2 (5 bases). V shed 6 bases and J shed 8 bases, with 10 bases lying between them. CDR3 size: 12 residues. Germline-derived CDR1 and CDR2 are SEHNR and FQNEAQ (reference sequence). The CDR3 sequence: CASRRVVGELFF. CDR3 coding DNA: TGTGCCAGCAGGCGGGTCGTTGGGGAGCTGTTTTTT.

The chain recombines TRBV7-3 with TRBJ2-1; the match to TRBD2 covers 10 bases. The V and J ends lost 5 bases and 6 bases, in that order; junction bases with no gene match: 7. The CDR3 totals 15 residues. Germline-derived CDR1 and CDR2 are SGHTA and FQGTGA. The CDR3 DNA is TGTGCCAGCAGCCCTGGGCCTAGCGGGAGCAATGAGCAGTTCTTC. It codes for CASSPGPSGSNEQFF.

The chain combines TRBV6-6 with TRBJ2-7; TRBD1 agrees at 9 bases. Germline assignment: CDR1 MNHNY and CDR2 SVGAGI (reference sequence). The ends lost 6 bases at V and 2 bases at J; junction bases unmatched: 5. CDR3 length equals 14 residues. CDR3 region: CASSRTGDTYEQYF. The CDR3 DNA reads TGTGCCAGCAGCCGGACAGGGGATACCTACGAGCAGTACTTC.

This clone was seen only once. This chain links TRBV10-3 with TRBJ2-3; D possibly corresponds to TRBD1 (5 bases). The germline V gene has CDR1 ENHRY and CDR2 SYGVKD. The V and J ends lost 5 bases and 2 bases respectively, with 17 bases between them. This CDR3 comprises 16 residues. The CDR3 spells CAISKQAANPTDTQYF. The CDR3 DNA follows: TGTGCCATCAGTAAACAGGCAGCCAACCCCACAGATACGCAGTATTTT.